Following are 20 T cell receptor beta chains from one sample sequenced in a study of blood T cells in healthy people across ages. A sample-barcoded 5' primer and a J-beta primer mix were used in a second PCR of roughly 7 to 11 cycles. Each CDR3 protein gets one entry after TCRdb re-called the 5' RACE reads with MiXCR. In the table there are 1.2 million to 1.5 million distinct CDR3 sequences, 40% to 50% of which are singletons. Source material: blood. Every receptor here comes from a woman between 18 and 29 years old in good health.

This clonotype was seen a few times. The V gene is TRBV5-6, the J gene TRBJ2-7; 7 nucleotides agree with TRBD2. Judging by the DNA end, TRBJ2-5 fits better; the J call may be wrong. The CDR3 covers 15 residues. The germline gives CDR1 SGHDT, CDR2 YYEEEE. DNA for the CDR3: TGTGCCAGCAGCTTGGGGACTAGTCGGATGGAGACCCAGTACTTC. It translates to CASSLGTSRMETQYF.

This clonotype occurred a few times. The J gene is TRBJ2-4, the V gene TRBV4-1; tentatively, D is TRBD2 (6 bases). Trimming removed 3 bases at V and 13 bases at J, with 22 bases between. This CDR3 region has 15 residues. Germline CDR1 and CDR2: MGHRA and YSYEKL. CDR3 sequence (DNA): TGCGCCAGCAGCCAGGGCGGGGTGACCTACAATGAGCAGTACTTC. Its protein is CASSQGGVTYNEQYF.

The genes are TRBV11-2 and TRBJ2-7; D is perhaps TRBD1 or TRBD2 (6 bases each). Between the trimmed V and J ends, which lost 0 bases and 3 bases, there was a span of 12 bases. Germline-derived CDR1 and CDR2 are SGHAT and FQNNGV. This CDR3 comprises 15 residues. CDR3 loop: CASSLDLGGSYEQYF. The DNA for the CDR3 is TGTGCCAGCAGCTTAGATTTAGGGGGGAGCTACGAGCAGTACTTC.

This clonotype was detected a few times. The chain combines TRBV10-3 with TRBJ1-1; D is undetermined. Germline CDR1 reads ENHRY; CDR2 reads SYGVKD. The V end was cut by 0 bases, the J end by 0 bases, with 14 bases between. The CDR3 is 17 residues long. The CDR3 coding sequence is TGTGCCATCAGTGAGTCAGGGCACACAGCAATGAACACTGAAGCTTTCTTT. This encodes CAISESGHTAMNTEAFF.

This clonotype appeared once. The V call is TRBV9, the J call TRBJ2-3; D is possibly TRBD2 (6 bases). The CDR3 is 14 amino acids. Germline CDR1 reads SGDLS; CDR2 reads YYNGEE. With 3 bases removed from V and 4 bases from J, the gap between germline ends came to 12 bases. The CDR3 region has the DNA TGTGCCAGCAGCGCACCGGGCGGGGCAGATACGCAGTATTTT. Encoded protein: CASSAPGGADTQYF.

The CDR3 here is CASSSGPPGYQETQYF. CDR3 DNA: TGTGCCAGCAGCTCCGGACCACCTGGGTACCAAGAGACCCAGTACTTC. The J gene is TRBJ2-5, the V gene TRBV7-3, with D unclear. Trimming took 4 bases from V and 0 from J, leaving 15 bases between them. There are 16 residues in the CDR3. The germline CDR1 and CDR2 sequences are SGHTA and FQGTGA.

This clonotype was seen a few times. The V gene is TRBV5-5, the J gene TRBJ2-1, with D perhaps matching TRBD1 or TRBD2 (6 bases each). Germline assignment: CDR1 SGHKS and CDR2 YYEKEE (reference sequence). V lost 7 bases, J lost 0 bases, and 17 bases lay in between. The CDR3 has 16 amino acids. The CDR3 nucleotides read TGTGCCAGCTGGGCCCGGGGGCCAAGCTCCTACAATGAGCAGTTCTTC. This gives the protein CASWARGPSSYNEQFF.

The chain couples TRBV7-2 to TRBJ2-7; maybe TRBD2 (6 bases). CDR3 size: 15 residues. V lost 4 bases to trimming and J lost 3 bases, with 16 bases between them. CDR1 SGHTA and CDR2 FQGNSA come from the germline V gene. The CDR3 nucleotides read TGTGCCAGCAGCTCGTCGGGAGTTCTTAGCTACGAGCAGTACTTC. Protein sequence: CASSSSGVLSYEQYF.

This clonotype was seen a few times. This rearrangement joins TRBV4-1 to TRBJ2-7; D tentatively fits TRBD1 or TRBD2 (5 bases each). Between the trimmed V and J ends, which lost 3 bases and 0 bases, there was a span of 18 bases. The CDR3 has 17 residues. CDR1 MGHRA and CDR2 YSYEKL come from the germline V gene. CDR3 sequence reads: CASSHVRRDRLSYEQYF. CDR3 bases: TGCGCCAGCAGCCACGTCCGCCGGGACCGTCTCTCCTACGAGCAGTACTTC.

This clonotype has more than one count but fewer than ten. V is TRBV4-1 and J is TRBJ1-1; TRBD1 might be the D (6 bases). V was pared by 0 bases and J by 4 bases, with 15 bases between. The CDR3 has 16 residues. Germline CDR1 is MGHRA and CDR2 is YSYEKL. CDR3 coding DNA: TGCGCCAGCAGCCAAGACACAGGGTGGGTGAGCACTGAAGCTTTCTTT. It codes for CASSQDTGWVSTEAFF.

This chain uses TRBV15 with TRBJ1-4, with TRBD1 as a possible D gene (5 bases). Germline V gives CDR1 LNHNV, CDR2 YYDKDF (reference sequence). The V gene lost 1 base and the J gene lost 6 bases, with 15 bases spanning the gap. The CDR3 extends over 16 amino acids. The CDR3 coding sequence is TGTGCCACCAGCAGAGCAGCGGGCCGAGGGGATGAAAAACTGTTTTTT. Translation gives CATSRAAGRGDEKLFF.

Worth noting for this clonotype: Possible read error: a much larger clone is one base away. This chain links TRBV29-1 with TRBJ2-3; TRBD2 aligns across 7 bases. CDR1 is SQVTM and CDR2 is ANQGSEA in the germline V gene. The V segment lost 6 bases and the J segment 9 bases; nucleotides outside the gene matches: 15. This CDR3 has 14 residues. CDR3: CSVLPGLRRETQYF. The CDR3 DNA sequence: TGCAGCGTCCTGCCGGGACTAAGAAGAGAGACGCAGTATTTT.

This clonotype has more than one count but fewer than ten. The rearrangement uses TRBV3-1 and TRBJ1-5; the D gene is possibly TRBD1 (5 bases). The ends were cut back, 1 base at V and 3 bases at J, with 10 bases in the middle. Per the germline V gene, CDR1 is LGHDT and CDR2 is YNNKEL (reference sequence). This CDR3 has 15 residues. CDR3 sequence reads: CASSQGGGNNQPQHF. The CDR3 coding sequence is TGTGCCAGCAGCCAAGGCGGGGGTAACAATCAGCCCCAGCATTTT.

As to this clonotype: A read error may produce the germline difference seen at one junction end. The chain combines TRBV7-9 with TRBJ2-1; D perhaps matches TRBD2 (5 bases). The CDR3 covers 12 residues. Germline V gene data show CDR1 as SEHNR and CDR2 as FQNEAQ (reference sequence). The CDR3 region is CVSSEGYHEQFF. CDR3 DNA sequence: TGTGTCAGCAGCGAGGGATATCATGAGCAGTTCTTC.

The table lists this clonotype with a few counts. The chain links TRBV9 to TRBJ2-3; 9 bases match TRBD2. Germline V lookup: CDR1 SGDLS, CDR2 YYNGEE. The CDR3 spans 15 residues. The junction had 6 bases not matched to a gene; V was cut back by 2 bases and J by 5 bases. CDR3 nucleotides: TGTGCCAGCAGCGTTGGCGGGGGGGAGGGAGATACGCAGTATTTT. It codes for CASSVGGGEGDTQYF.

CDR3: CASSPWGAASTDTQYF. In nucleotides, the CDR3 is TGTGCCAGCAGCCCTTGGGGCGCCGCTAGCACAGATACGCAGTATTTT. The chain links TRBV7-2 to TRBJ2-3; tentatively, D is TRBD1 (5 bases). Germline CDR1 is SGHTA and CDR2 is FQGNSA. V lost 5 bases and J 0 bases, leaving 15 bases between the germline ends. The CDR3 is made up of 16 amino acids.

This clonotype has just a few counts. The chain carries TRBV24-1 and TRBJ1-2; perhaps TRBD1 as D (6 bases). The germline V gene encodes CDR1 KGHDR and CDR2 SFDVKD. The V end lost 3 bases, the J end lost 4 bases, and 11 bases lay between the germline ends. The CDR3 totals 14 residues. The CDR3 nucleotides read TGTGCCACCAGTGATCCGGGGGCGGCCTATGGCTACACCTTC. Translating it yields CATSDPGAAYGYTF.

In nucleotides, the CDR3 is TGCAGTGCTAGAGATAGTCGGGGGGGCCGGGAGACCCAGTACTTC. Translation gives CSARDSRGGRETQYF. The chain is built from TRBV20-1 and TRBJ2-5; TRBD2 agrees at 8 bases. The CDR3 has 15 amino acids. V lost 0 bases, J lost 5 bases, and 8 bases stayed unmatched. Germline CDR1 reads DFQATT; CDR2 reads SNEGSKA (reference sequence).

This clonotype was seen many times. The rearrangement joins TRBV27 to TRBJ2-3, with 12 bases identical to TRBD2. The CDR3 is made up of 17 amino acids. In germline, CDR1 is MNHEY, CDR2 SMNVEV (reference sequence). J was trimmed by 0 bases and V by 6 bases; bases with no gene match: 7. CDR3 nucleotides: TGTGCCAGCAGCTATCGGACTAGCGGGGCCAGCACAGATACGCAGTATTTT. It translates to CASSYRTSGASTDTQYF.

The J gene is TRBJ2-3, the V gene TRBV7-2; 14 bases map to TRBD2. This CDR3 has 18 residues. With 3 bases clipped from V and 4 bases from J, the junction kept 9 bases outside the gene matches. Looked up from germline, CDR1 is SGHTA and CDR2 is FQGNSA. CDR3 bases: TGTGCCAGCAGCTTTAGAGCCCGACTAGCGGGAGGGGCAGATACGCAGTATTTT. Translated: CASSFRARLAGGADTQYF.